Here is one T cell receptor (beta chain) with its context. The antigen is unknown. This entry belongs to a study of cytotoxic CD8 clonotypes in ibrutinib-treated CLL. This CDR3 has 14 residues. Looked up from germline, CDR1 is SGHTA and CDR2 is FQGTGA. Trimming left V 5 bases short and J 6 bases short, with 13 bases between. Study-wide findings and caveats: Public clonotypes were uncommon and contracted or stayed stable on treatment. Timing of sampling differed between sustained-remission and progressing patients. Pretreatment clonality was elevated relative to age-matched healthy donors and paralleled circulating CD8+ T-cell counts.

Only in-frame clones appear in the TCRdb table, and some are missing; sequencing was by immunoSEQ multiplex PCR. Of approximately 84,000 clones in the sample, roughly 80% were seen once. This sequence joins TRBV7-3 and TRBJ2-2; D may correspond to TRBD1 or TRBD2 (5 bases each). The specimen comprised PBMCs, sampled after 12 months of ibrutinib treatment. The sequence was collected from a human donor with chronic lymphocytic leukemia. The CDR3 DNA reads TGTGCCAGCAGCCCGGGAACCAGGGCCGGGGAGCTGTTTTTT. This translates into CASSPGTRAGELFF.